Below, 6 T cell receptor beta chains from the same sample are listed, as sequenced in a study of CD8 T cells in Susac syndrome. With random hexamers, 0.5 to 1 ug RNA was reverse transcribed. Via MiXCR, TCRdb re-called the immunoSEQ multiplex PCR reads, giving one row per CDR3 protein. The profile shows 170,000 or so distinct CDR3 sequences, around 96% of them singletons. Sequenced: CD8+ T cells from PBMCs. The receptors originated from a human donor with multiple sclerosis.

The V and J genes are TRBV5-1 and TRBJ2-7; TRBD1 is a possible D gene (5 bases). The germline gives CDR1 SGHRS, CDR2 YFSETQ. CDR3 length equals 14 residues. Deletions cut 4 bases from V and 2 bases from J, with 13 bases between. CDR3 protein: CASSADISTYEQYF. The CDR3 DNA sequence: TGCGCCAGCAGCGCGGACATCTCCACCTACGAGCAGTACTTC. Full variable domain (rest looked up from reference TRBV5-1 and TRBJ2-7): KAGVTQTPRYLIKTRGQQVTLSCSPISGHRSVSWYQQTPGQGLQFLFEYFSETQRNKGNFPGRFSGRQFSNSRSEMNVSTLELGDSALYLCASSADISTYEQYFGPGTRLTVT.

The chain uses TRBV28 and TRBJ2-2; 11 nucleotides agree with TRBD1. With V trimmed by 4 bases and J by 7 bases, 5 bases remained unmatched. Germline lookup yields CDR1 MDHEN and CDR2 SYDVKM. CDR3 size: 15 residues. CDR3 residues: CASSSDRGLDGELFF. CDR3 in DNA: TGTGCCAGCAGTTCGGACAGGGGGCTGGACGGGGAGCTGTTTTTT.

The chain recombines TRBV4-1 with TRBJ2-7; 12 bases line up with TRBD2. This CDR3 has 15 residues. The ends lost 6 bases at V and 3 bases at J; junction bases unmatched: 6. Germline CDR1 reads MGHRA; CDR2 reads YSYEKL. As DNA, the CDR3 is TGCGCCAGCAGGCGACTAGCGGGAGAATTCTACGAGCAGTACTTC. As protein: CASRRLAGEFYEQYF.

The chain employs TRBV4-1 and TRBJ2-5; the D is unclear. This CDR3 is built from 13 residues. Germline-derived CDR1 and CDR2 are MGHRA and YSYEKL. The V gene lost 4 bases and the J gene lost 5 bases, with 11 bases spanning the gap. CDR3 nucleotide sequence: TGCGCCAGCAGCCCAATGATGGGCGAGACCCAGTACTTC. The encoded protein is CASSPMMGETQYF.

The DNA for the CDR3 is TGCGCCAGCAGCTTCCCCTCGGGAGGGCTTACTGGCACAGATACGCAGTATTTT. Amino acid sequence: CASSFPSGGLTGTDTQYF. The chain couples TRBV5-1 to TRBJ2-3, with 8 bases lining up with TRBD2. Germline-derived CDR1 and CDR2 are SGHRS and YFSETQ. The CDR3 is 18 residues long. V lost 2 bases and J lost 1; bases outside the gene matches: 12. The whole variable domain, filled in from reference TRBV5-1 and TRBJ2-3, reads KAGVTQTPRYLIKTRGQQVTLSCSPISGHRSVSWYQQTPGQGLQFLFEYFSETQRNKGNFPGRFSGRQFSNSRSEMNVSTLELGDSALYLCASSFPSGGLTGTDTQYFGPGTRLTVL.

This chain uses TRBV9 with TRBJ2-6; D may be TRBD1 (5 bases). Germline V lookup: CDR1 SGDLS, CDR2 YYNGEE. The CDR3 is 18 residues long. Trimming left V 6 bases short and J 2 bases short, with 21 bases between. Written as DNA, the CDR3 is TGTGCCAGCAAGGGGCGGAAGGGCAGGGCACCTGGGGCCAACGTCCTGACTTTC. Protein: CASKGRKGRAPGANVLTF. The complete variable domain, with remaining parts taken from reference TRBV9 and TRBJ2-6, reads DSGVTQTPKHLITATGQRVTLRCSPRSGDLSVYWYQQSLDQGLQFLIQYYNGEERAKGNILERFSAQQFPDLHSELNLSSLELGDSALYFCASKGRKGRAPGANVLTFGAGSRLTVL.